A single sample is the source of the 18 T cell receptor beta chains below, sequenced in a study of T cells in tuberculosis. The repertoire was sequenced with immunoSEQ multiplex PCR; TCRdb's copy has only in-frame clones and lacks some. The profile shows 25,000 to 35,000 clones, roughly 94% of them singletons. Source material: PBMCs. These receptors came from a donor aged 10 to 29 with latent tuberculosis or without tuberculosis infection.

The gene calls are TRBV6-5 and TRBJ2-5, with 7 bases that match TRBD1. Trimming cost V 2 bases and J 3 bases; bases outside gene matches: 0. Germline CDR1 is MNHEY and CDR2 is SVGAGI. The length of the CDR3 is 13 residues. CDR3 bases: TGTGCCAGCAGTTACGGACAGGAAGAGACCCAGTACTTC. Its protein product is CASSYGQEETQYF.

The chain carries TRBV6-6 and TRBJ1-1; D remains unclear. The length of the CDR3 is 15 residues. CDR1 is MNHNY and CDR2 is SVGAGI in the germline V gene (reference sequence). V shed 5 bases and J shed 6 bases, with 19 bases lying between them. Here the CDR3 DNA reads TGTGCCAGCAGTACGAGACTCGGAGTAGGCGCTGAAGCTTTCTTT. Protein product: CASSTRLGVGAEAFF.

V usage is TRBV4-2 and J usage is TRBJ2-2; 11 bases are shared with TRBD2. The V gene's germline CDR1 is LGHNA and CDR2 YNFKEQ. The trim removed 2 bases at V and 5 bases at J, leaving 1 base unmatched. CDR3 length: 15 residues. CDR3 sequence: CASSQLAGGTGELFF. The CDR3, as DNA: TGTGCCAGCAGCCAATTAGCGGGAGGGACCGGGGAGCTGTTTTTT.

This clone was recorded a few times. The chain recombines TRBV28 with TRBJ2-1, with TRBD2 as a possible D gene (6 bases). Between the trimmed V and J ends, which lost 6 bases and 6 bases, there was a span of 18 bases. CDR1 is MDHEN, CDR2 SYDVKM, per germline. The CDR3 is 15 residues long. CDR3 DNA sequence: TGTGCCAGCAGGGGGCAGGGAGGAAAAGTCAATGAGCAGTTCTTC. This sequence encodes CASRGQGGKVNEQFF.

CDR3 bases: TGTGCCAGCAGCCCCGGGGGGGTGGGCGAGCAGTACTTC. Its translation is CASSPGGVGEQYF. The rearrangement links TRBV28 to TRBJ2-7, with 8 bases matching TRBD2. Germline V gene sequence: CDR1 MDHEN, CDR2 SYDVKM. The CDR3 length is 13 residues. V dropped 6 bases and J dropped 6; count of bases not matched to a gene: 7.

The V call is TRBV10-3, the J call TRBJ2-1; D gene uncertain. Trimming removed 8 bases from V and 10 bases from J, with 15 bases in between. CDR3 size: 12 residues. Per the germline V gene, CDR1 is ENHRY and CDR2 is SYGVKD. CDR3 nucleotides: TGTGCCATCTCTCAAGCGAGGCGGGAGCAGTTCTTC. This translates into CAISQARREQFF.

The V call is TRBV28, the J call TRBJ2-1; D perhaps matches TRBD1 (5 bases). CDR3 length equals 16 residues. Germline CDR1 is MDHEN and CDR2 is SYDVKM. Trimming left V 9 bases short and J 0 bases short, with 18 bases between. The CDR3 here is CASRGLGVDSYNEQFF. CDR3 coding DNA: TGTGCCAGTAGGGGCCTTGGTGTAGACTCCTACAATGAGCAGTTCTTC.

This rearrangement joins TRBV4-2 to TRBJ1-2; 7 positions agree with TRBD1. J gave up 8 bases and V 3 bases, and 3 bases lay outside the gene matches. Germline lookup yields CDR1 LGHNA and CDR2 YNFKEQ. CDR3 length: 12 residues. The CDR3 region is CASSQAGGGYTF. The CDR3 DNA follows: TGTGCCAGCAGCCAGGCAGGGGGGGGCTACACCTTC.

The chain carries TRBV4-2 and TRBJ1-5, with TRBD1 matching 8 bases. Germline V gene sequence: CDR1 LGHNA, CDR2 YNFKEQ. This CDR3 spans 17 amino acids. Losses at the gene ends were 3 bases for V and 0 bases for J; bases not matched to a gene: 7. The chain's CDR3 is CASSHVDRGYSNQPQHF. For the CDR3, the DNA is TGTGCCAGCAGCCATGTCGACAGGGGTTATAGCAATCAGCCCCAGCATTTT.

This chain uses TRBV7-9 with TRBJ2-1; 8 positions match TRBD2. V shed 1 base and J 9 bases; nucleotides not matched to a gene: 2. The CDR3 has 13 amino acids. Germline V CDR1 and CDR2: SEHNR, FQNEAQ (reference sequence). The CDR3 is CASSLGLAGEQFF. In DNA, the CDR3 is TGTGCCAGCAGCTTAGGTCTAGCGGGTGAGCAGTTCTTC.

V usage is TRBV7-9 and J usage is TRBJ1-2, with TRBD1 as a possible D gene (6 bases). Germline V gene sequence: CDR1 SEHNR, CDR2 FQNEAQ (reference sequence). Trimming cost V 5 bases and J 8 bases, with 18 bases left between them. This CDR3 spans 14 amino acids. CDR3 in DNA: TGTGCCAGCAGCACCCAGGTTCAGGGGTTGGGCTACACCTTC. Protein product: CASSTQVQGLGYTF.

This sequence joins TRBV2 and TRBJ2-5; D might be TRBD1 (5 bases). There are 13 residues in the CDR3. Germline assignment: CDR1 SNHLY and CDR2 FYNNEI. V gave up 3 bases and J gave up 3 bases, with 8 bases separating them. For the CDR3, the DNA is TGTGCCAGCAGTGAGGGGCTTGAAGAGACCCAGTACTTC. Residues: CASSEGLEETQYF.

The chain employs TRBV7-2 and TRBJ2-1; D may be TRBD2 (7 bases). Germline loops: CDR1 SGHTA, CDR2 FQGNSA. CDR3 length: 13 residues. V was shortened by 7 bases and J by 10 bases, with 17 bases between the two germline ends. Written as DNA, the CDR3 is TGTGCCAGCACCCCCCGGGGGGCCGGGGAGCAGTTCTTC. This encodes CASTPRGAGEQFF.

The rearrangement uses TRBV5-1 and TRBJ2-3, with a weak D call TRBD2 (5 bases). V shed 0 bases and J shed 5 bases, with 7 bases lying between them. Per the germline V gene, CDR1 is SGHRS and CDR2 is YFSETQ. The CDR3 consists of 13 residues. For the CDR3, the DNA is TGCGCCAGCAGCTTGGAAGGGAGAGATACGCAGTATTTT. Translated, it gives CASSLEGRDTQYF.

This chain uses TRBV27 with TRBJ1-2; D is perhaps TRBD1 (6 bases). The V gene lost 6 bases and the J gene lost 4 bases, with 18 bases spanning the gap. The CDR3 covers 15 residues. Per the germline V gene, CDR1 is MNHEY and CDR2 is SMNVEV (reference sequence). The chain's CDR3 is CASRLRPTGIYGYTF. The CDR3 nucleotides read TGTGCCAGCAGACTACGTCCGACAGGAATCTATGGCTACACCTTC.

This chain uses TRBV7-3 with TRBJ2-7; tentative D call: TRBD1 (6 bases). CDR3 length equals 14 residues. Trimming removed 4 bases at V and 2 bases at J, with 12 bases between. Germline values: CDR1 SGHTA, CDR2 FQGTGA. The CDR3 sequence: CASSSTGGTYEQYF. CDR3 in DNA: TGTGCCAGCAGCTCGACAGGCGGAACCTACGAGCAGTACTTC.

This clone was observed a single time. The gene calls are TRBV10-1 and TRBJ2-7; D is possibly TRBD2 (5 bases). V lost 9 bases, J lost 2 bases, and 14 bases lay in between. Germline assignment: CDR1 WNHNN and CDR2 SYGVQD (reference sequence). The CDR3 is made up of 13 amino acids. The CDR3: CASTAAGTYEQYF. In DNA, the CDR3 is TGCGCCAGTACGGCTGCCGGGACCTACGAGCAGTACTTC.

The chain employs TRBV9 and TRBJ2-5, with D possibly TRBD1 on 5 matching bases. V lost 3 bases, J lost 2 bases, and 14 bases lay in between. CDR3 length equals 15 residues. The V gene's germline CDR1 is SGDLS and CDR2 YYNGEE. CDR3 sequence (DNA): TGTGCCAGCAGCGCAGTGGGGCACGGGCAAGAGACCCAGTACTTC. The encoded protein is CASSAVGHGQETQYF.